This T cell receptor beta chain was found in a study of radiation and T cells in renal cell carcinoma. V shed 2 bases, J shed 2 bases, and the junction held 9 bases outside the gene matches. This CDR3 has 17 amino acids. Germline CDR1 LNHDA, CDR2 SQIVND (reference sequence). Time point of the sample: baseline pretreatment blood. Indicated treatment: 15 Gy SBRT to primary tumor, nephrectomy 4 weeks later. Here immunoSEQ multiplex PCR was the method, and the copy in TCRdb shows in-frame clones only, minus some. The sample records approximately 120,000 clones, 80% to 85% being singletons. The chain couples TRBV19 to TRBJ1-2; 9 bases fit TRBD1. This TCR was sampled from a woman in her fifties or sixties with renal cell carcinoma. This specimen consisted of blood, obtained from a patient whose treatment included radiotherapy and nephrectomy. DNA of the CDR3: TGTGCCAGTAGTATAAGGACAGGGGCGCACCTAAACTATGGCTACACCTTC. Protein: CASSIRTGAHLNYGYTF. The full variable domain, its missing parts supplied by reference TRBV19 and TRBJ1-2, is DGGITQSPKYLFRKEGQNVTLSCEQNLNHDAMYWYRQDPGQGLRLIYYSQIVNDFQKGDIAEGYSVSREKKESFPLTVTSAQKNPTAFYLCASSIRTGAHLNYGYTFGSGTRLTVV.